One sample yielded the 4 T cell receptor beta chains listed below, sequenced in a study of T cell changes during pregnancy in multiple sclerosis. The data were produced by immunoSEQ multiplex PCR, yet TCRdb's version contains in-frame clones alone and is incomplete. The table lists tens of thousands of clones, 75% to 90% of them singletons. This specimen was CD4+ T cells from peripheral blood mononuclear cells, taken in the first trimester of pregnancy. The receptor set was obtained from a female donor in good health, enrolled as a control in a pregnancy study.

This clone has only a few counts. The gene calls are TRBV27 and TRBJ1-2; the match to TRBD1 covers 9 bases. CDR1 MNHEY and CDR2 SMNVEV come from the germline V gene (reference sequence). The V gene end was trimmed by 8 bases and the J gene end by 6 bases; junction bases not matched to a gene: 7. The CDR3 spans 13 residues. CDR3 sequence (DNA): TGTGCCAGCGGCCGGGGACAGGGAAATGGCTACACCTTC. Its protein product is CASGRGQGNGYTF.

The CDR3 here is CASSLGTGGPYTEAFF. The CDR3 nucleotides read TGTGCCAGCAGCTTAGGGACAGGGGGCCCTTACACTGAAGCTTTCTTT. V and J are TRBV11-2 and TRBJ1-1; 11 nucleotides agree with TRBD1. The trim removed 1 base at V and 3 bases at J, leaving 4 bases unmatched. Germline assignment: CDR1 SGHAT and CDR2 FQNNGV. The CDR3 is 16 residues long. Complete variable domain (other parts from reference TRBV11-2 and TRBJ1-1): EAGVAQSPRYKIIEKRQSVAFWCNPISGHATLYWYQQILGQGPKLLIQFQNNGVVDDSQLPKDRFSAERLKGVDSTLKIQPAKLEDSAVYLCASSLGTGGPYTEAFFGQGTRLTVV.

This sequence joins TRBV4-1 and TRBJ1-3; 8 nucleotides match TRBD1. Trimming cost V 5 bases and J 4 bases; bases outside gene matches: 7. Germline V gives CDR1 MGHRA, CDR2 YSYEKL. The length of the CDR3 is 15 residues. The CDR3 loop is CASSWRTGNGNTIYF. Written as DNA, the CDR3 is TGCGCCAGCAGCTGGCGGACAGGGAACGGAAACACCATATATTTT.

The DNA of the CDR3 is TGTGCCAGCAGCCGAGGACAGGGCTTGTTCTTC. It codes for CASSRGQGLFF. The chain joins TRBV7-9 to TRBJ2-1; TRBD1 matches at 8 bases. This CDR3 is 11 amino acids long. Germline lookup yields CDR1 SEHNR and CDR2 FQNEAQ (reference sequence). The V gene end was trimmed by 5 bases and the J gene end by 15 bases; junction bases not matched to a gene: 6. Complete variable domain (other parts from reference TRBV7-9 and TRBJ2-1): DTGVSQNPRHKITKRGQNVTFRCDPISEHNRLYWYRQTLGQGPEFLTYFQNEAQLEKSRLLSDRFSAERPKGSFSTLEIQRTEQGDSAMYLCASSRGQGLFFGPGTRLTVL.